Given below is one T cell receptor beta chain in context. The antigen remains unidentified. This sample is part of a study of siplizumab effects on memory and regulatory T cells. Method: immunoSEQ multiplex PCR; TCRdb's copy keeps in-frame clones and lacks some. The sample has some 97,000 clones; more than 85% are singletons. The ends were cut back, 1 base at V and 5 bases at J, with 7 bases in the middle. Germline CDR1 and CDR2: SSHAT and FNYEAQ (reference sequence). This CDR3 has 13 amino acids. Study conclusions and caveats: Proliferating siplizumab-culture Treg suppressive function went unconfirmed. Alloreactive sequences that could be traced to unstimulated CD4+ memory cells showed a significant reduction under siplizumab. Mappable alloreactive CD4+ clones were on average about 62% Treg-derived with siplizumab, 25% to 30% in controls. The mapping of alloreactive clones to unstimulated subsets covered only a minor fraction of them.

This sequence originates from a human donor in good health. What was sequenced was CD4+ T cells sorted from blood. This chain connects TRBV7-7 to TRBJ2-3, with D unclear. The CDR3 loop reads CASSLGPRDTQYF. As DNA, the CDR3 is TGTGCCAGCAGCTTAGGCCCCCGAGATACGCAGTATTTT. Based on the CDR3 plus reference TRBV7-7 and TRBJ2-3, the full variable domain is GAGVSQSPRYKVTKRGQDVTLRCDPISSHATLYWYQQALGQGPEFLTYFNYEAQPDKSGLPSDRFSAERPEGSISTLTIQRTEQRDSAMYRCASSLGPRDTQYFGPGTRLTVL.